This T cell receptor beta chain stems from a study of cytomegalovirus exposure and HLA in healthy donors. The study ran its PCR with 60 Vbeta and 13 Jbeta primers. The data were produced by immunoSEQ multiplex PCR, yet TCRdb's version contains in-frame clones alone and is incomplete. The sample contains 90,000 to 110,000 clones, 77% of which appear only once. Study-level findings and limits: Later work showed greater clonal expansion in HLA-associated TCR beta chains than in equally common others. The listing of fewer than 200 TCR beta chains classed them as cytomegalovirus-associated.

The ends were cut back, 0 bases at V and 6 bases at J, with 5 bases in the middle. Germline loops: CDR1 MNHEY, CDR2 SVGAGI. The CDR3 sequence is 12 residues long. The sample holds a few counts of this clone. Its antigen is still unknown. This TCR came from a woman between 40 and 50 years old in good health and CMV-seropositive. The sample consisted of PBMCs. This chain links TRBV6-5 with TRBJ1-2; no firm D call. The CDR3 nucleotides are TGTGCCAGCAGTTACTCCAGGAATGGCTACACCTTC. It translates to CASSYSRNGYTF.